Reported below is one T cell receptor beta chain. Its antigen is unidentified. Germline V gene sequence: CDR1 MDHEN, CDR2 SYDVKM. The CDR3 runs to 13 residues. J gave up 8 bases and V 7 bases, and 10 bases lay outside the gene matches. The record originates from a study of cytomegalovirus exposure and HLA in healthy donors. Study in general: Early release data held 75 million to 90 million unique TCRs from HLA-typed donors.

Study outcomes and limitations: Versus the approximately 700-donor mean, an Asian-associated ancestry cluster reportedly showed fewer N-insertions in a later analysis. HLA alleles were associated with 15,000 to 20,000 TCR beta sequences in a later analysis at 0.05 false discovery rate. CMV serostatus was the sole immune exposure information available.

With 60 Vbeta and 13 Jbeta primers, the PCR was carried out. Produced via immunoSEQ multiplex PCR; TCRdb's table is partial and in-frame only. The sample records 200,000 to 250,000 clones, just under 85% being singletons. The receptor's source is a middle-aged woman in good health and CMV-seronegative. The chain recombines TRBV28 with TRBJ1-2; TRBD1 matches at 7 bases. Specimen: PBMCs. The DNA of the CDR3 is TGTGCCAGCAATCAACCCGACAGGGTAGGCTACACCTTC. This sequence encodes CASNQPDRVGYTF.